What follows are 14 T cell receptor beta chains derived from one specimen sequenced in a study of blood T cells in healthy people across ages. A second PCR of about 6 to 11 cycles used a sample-barcoded 5' primer and a J-beta primer mix. Using its own MiXCR run on the 5' RACE reads, TCRdb lists one record per CDR3 protein. Of about 1 million distinct CDR3 sequences in the sample, 45% are singletons; the top ten hold under 20%. The specimen sequenced was blood. These receptors came from a woman aged 55-69 years in good health.

The J gene is TRBJ2-5, the V gene TRBV11-2, with TRBD2 matching over 10 bases. J gave up 5 bases and V 5 bases, and 8 bases lay outside the gene matches. CDR1 SGHAT and CDR2 FQNNGV come from the germline V gene. The CDR3 spans 15 residues. The DNA of the CDR3 is TGTGCCAGCAGCCGGGGACTAGCGAGCGGGGAGACCCAGTACTTC. Translated: CASSRGLASGETQYF.

The CDR3 DNA is TGTGCCAGCAGCCCGACGGGACTAGCTAACACCGGGGAGCTGTTTTTT. It encodes CASSPTGLANTGELFF. V is TRBV5-5 and J is TRBJ2-2, with TRBD2 matching over 9 bases. In germline, CDR1 is SGHKS, CDR2 YYEKEE (reference sequence). Trimming removed 4 bases from V and 2 bases from J; junction bases left unmatched: 6. The CDR3 runs 16 residues.

Only one count was recorded for this clonotype. J is TRBJ2-7 and V is TRBV7-6; TRBD1 matches 7 bases. V lost 2 bases and J lost 3; bases outside the gene matches: 7. This CDR3 spans 15 amino acids. Germline loops: CDR1 SGHVS, CDR2 FNYEAQ. The CDR3 here is CASSLTRTGVYEQYF. DNA of the CDR3: TGTGCCAGCAGCTTAACTCGTACAGGGGTCTACGAGCAGTACTTC.

The chain employs TRBV5-6 and TRBJ2-5; either TRBD1 or TRBD2 may supply D (5 bases each). Matching the DNA end better, TRBJ2-7 makes the J call doubtful. The V gene's germline CDR1 is SGHDT and CDR2 YYEEEE. This CDR3 region has 16 residues. The DNA of the CDR3 is TGTGCCAGCAGCTTGGTAGGGGCAGGGAGTGGCTACGAGCAGTACTTC. It is translated as CASSLVGAGSGYEQYF.

This clonotype was detected a few times. V is TRBV6-5 and J is TRBJ1-2; 7 positions agree with TRBD1. The V gene end was trimmed by 6 bases and the J gene end by 0 bases; junction bases not matched to a gene: 7. Germline-derived CDR1 and CDR2 are MNHEY and SVGAGI. The length of the CDR3 is 15 residues. Here the CDR3 reads CASRRGTATNYGYTF. Here the CDR3 DNA reads TGTGCCAGCAGGCGCGGGACAGCAACTAACTATGGCTACACCTTC.

This chain connects TRBV12-3 or TRBV12-4 to TRBJ2-7; possible D gene TRBD1, 6 bases. There are 15 residues in the CDR3. Deletions cut 5 bases from V and 4 bases from J, with 18 bases between. The CDR3 spells CASSPTGTNPYEQYF. The DNA for the CDR3 is TGTGCCAGCAGTCCAACCGGGACAAATCCTTACGAGCAGTACTTC.

This clonotype was detected only a few times. The chain uses TRBV20-1 and TRBJ2-4; 9 bases line up with TRBD1. In germline, CDR1 is DFQATT, CDR2 SNEGSKA (reference sequence). This CDR3 has 14 residues. After removal of 2 bases from V and 4 bases from J, the junction contained 3 bases not matched to a gene. The DNA of the CDR3 is TGCAGTGCTAGATTCGGGACAGGGAAAAACATTCAGTACTTC. This gives the protein CSARFGTGKNIQYF.

V is TRBV20-1 and J is TRBJ2-7, with a tentative D call TRBD2 (6 bases). The CDR3 is 14 amino acids. V lost 3 bases to trimming and J lost 3 bases, with 15 bases between them. The germline V gene has CDR1 DFQATT and CDR2 SNEGSKA (reference sequence). CDR3 sequence: CSASARELRYEQYF. Written as DNA, the CDR3 is TGCAGTGCTAGCGCCCGGGAGCTGCGCTACGAGCAGTACTTC.

The table lists this clonotype with a few counts. V gene TRBV6-6 combines with J gene TRBJ2-3; the match to TRBD2 covers 9 bases. The V segment lost 6 bases and the J segment 0 bases; nucleotides outside the gene matches: 4. Germline-derived CDR1 and CDR2 are MNHNY and SVGAGI (reference sequence). This CDR3 has 15 residues. CDR3 in amino acids: CASRGTSLSTDTQYF. CDR3 nucleotide sequence: TGTGCCAGCAGGGGGACTAGCTTGAGCACAGATACGCAGTATTTT.

This clonotype occurred a few times. V and J are TRBV20-1 and TRBJ2-3, with TRBD2 identical over 12 bases. V lost 2 bases to trimming and J lost 11 bases; unmatched junction nucleotides: 5. The length of the CDR3 is 13 residues. From germline, CDR1 is DFQATT and CDR2 SNEGSKA (reference sequence). CDR3 nucleotides: TGCAGTGCTAGAAGACTAGCGGGAGAGGGGCAGTATTTT. This codes for CSARRLAGEGQYF.

This clonotype appeared a few times. This chain connects TRBV27 to TRBJ2-7; 7 nucleotides match TRBD2. V shed 3 bases, J shed 4 bases, and the junction held 12 bases outside the gene matches. This CDR3 spans 16 amino acids. Looked up from germline, CDR1 is MNHEY and CDR2 is SMNVEV (reference sequence). DNA of the CDR3: TGTGCCAGCAGTTTCTCCCTAGCGGACCTTGGGTACGAGCAGTACTTC. This translates into CASSFSLADLGYEQYF.

This chain uses TRBV2 with TRBJ2-1; D not resolved. Germline values: CDR1 SNHLY, CDR2 FYNNEI. The CDR3 length is 12 residues. V was trimmed by 3 bases and J by 4 bases, leaving 4 bases between them. CDR3 DNA: TGTGCCAGCAGTGATGAGTACAATGAGCAGTTCTTC. This gives the protein CASSDEYNEQFF.

The rearrangement uses TRBV18 and TRBJ2-5, with D hard to call. The DNA end is a closer match to TRBJ2-7, so the J assignment may be wrong. The CDR3 is 14 residues long. From germline, CDR1 is KGHSH and CDR2 LQKENI. CDR3 residues: CASSQRHTAYEQYF. CDR3 bases: TGTGCCAGCTCCCAAAGGCACACCGCATACGAGCAGTACTTC.

This clonotype was recorded a few times. This rearrangement joins TRBV27 to TRBJ2-1, with D perhaps being TRBD1 or TRBD2 (6 bases each). Germline V CDR1 and CDR2: MNHEY, SMNVEV (reference sequence). CDR3 length equals 17 residues. V dropped 5 bases and J dropped 0 bases, with 17 bases sitting between them. CDR3: CASSPKRGGRSYNEQFF. CDR3 DNA: TGTGCCAGCAGTCCAAAACGAGGGGGGCGCTCCTACAATGAGCAGTTCTTC.